This is a list of T cell receptor beta chains from one sample in a study of blood T cell repertoires in COVID-19. Assay used: immunoSEQ multiplex PCR; TCRdb lists only in-frame clones, some missing. In the table there are over 100,000 clones, approximately 86% of which are singletons. The material sequenced was peripheral blood. The receptor source for this set is a man aged 40-49 years with acute or convalescent COVID-19. Each CDR3 is given with its conserved first and last residue.

J	V	length	CDR3
TRBJ2-1	TRBV6-5	15	CASRPSGGTYNEQFF
TRBJ1-1	TRBV18	16	CASSYVRGQGGTEAFF
TRBJ2-1	TRBV3-1/TRBV3-2	12	CASSQDTRERFF
TRBJ2-1	TRBV11-3	15	CASIPRQDVYNEQFF
TRBJ2-6	TRBV30	19	CAWSDPGTGVLSGANVLTF
TRBJ2-2	TRBV5-6	15	CASSWGTGDTGELFF
TRBJ1-2	TRBV7-2	13	CASSLGQGYGYTF
TRBJ1-2	TRBV30	13	CAWSSGQGGGYTF
TRBJ1-1	TRBV4-3	13	CASSVDGGAEAFF
TRBJ2-5	TRBV15	15	CATSRDSQGEETQYF
TRBJ1-2	TRBV10-3	17	CAISPGLSRGANYGYTF
TRBJ1-1	TRBV27	14	CASSLRGGVTEAFF
TRBJ2-7	TRBV3-1/TRBV3-2	14	CASSQNRGPYEQYF
TRBJ2-1	TRBV5-1	16	CASSLPGLAGSDEQFF
TRBJ1-1	TRBV2	13	CASTLGPNTEAFF
TRBJ1-6	TRBV12-3/TRBV12-4	12	CASRLRDSPLHF
TRBJ1-2	TRBV5-5	14	CASSPARQNYGYTF
TRBJ2-2	TRBV9	13	CASSVSNTGELFF
TRBJ2-1	TRBV6-5	15	CASSRDSNTYNEQFF
TRBJ2-7	TRBV20-1	11	CSASGSYEQYF
TRBJ1-2	TRBV30	15	CAWSGGTGANYGYTF
TRBJ2-1	TRBV6-2/TRBV6-3	13	CASSRRLAGEQFF
TRBJ1-2	TRBV5-6	12	CASSPPGAGYTF
TRBJ2-1	TRBV24-1	14	CATSDFAGVNEQFF
TRBJ2-1	TRBV7-9	16	CASSPGPGGSYNEQFF
TRBJ1-6	TRBV12-3/TRBV12-4	12	CASREGNSPLHF
TRBJ2-1	TRBV7-6	12	CASSITSDEQFF
TRBJ2-5	TRBV30	12	CAFNRATGIQYF
TRBJ1-1	TRBV7-2	15	CASSERRVGNTEAFF
TRBJ1-3	TRBV19	10	CATRGDTIYF
TRBJ1-5	TRBV12-5	17	CASGLVQGTGGNQPQHF
TRBJ1-4	TRBV23-1	17	CASSQSRQRGTNEKLFF
TRBJ1-2	TRBV5-8	13	CASSLVRGYGYTF
TRBJ2-7	TRBV7-2	14	CASSPDSFTYEQYF
TRBJ2-5	TRBV5-4	15	CASSLAVLSKETQYF
TRBJ2-7	TRBV12-5	16	CASGLFIRGSSYEQYF
TRBJ1-1	TRBV5-6	16	CASRSSRGGQGRAAFF